The 25 T cell receptor beta chains below come from one sample, sequenced in a study of cytomegalovirus exposure and HLA in healthy donors. The PCR had 60 Vbeta and 13 Jbeta primers. Here immunoSEQ multiplex PCR was the method, and the copy in TCRdb shows in-frame clones only, minus some. Among tens of thousands of clones, over 75% were seen once, and the ten largest hold approximately 9.8%. The material sequenced was PBMCs. The origin of the receptors is a man between 35 and 55 years old in good health and CMV-seronegative.

The rearrangement joins TRBV4-2 to TRBJ2-4, with a tentative D call TRBD1 (6 bases). CDR3 size: 16 residues. Trimming stripped 5 bases from V and 1 base from J, with 15 bases between. Germline V gene data show CDR1 as LGHNA and CDR2 as YNFKEQ. CDR3 sequence (DNA): TGTGCCAGCAGCGTACAGGGCCTGCGGGCCAAAAACATTCAGTACTTC. This codes for CASSVQGLRAKNIQYF.

DNA for the CDR3: TGCGCCAGCAGCCCGACAGGCGACAGGAGCTCCTACGAGCAGTACTTC. Encoded protein: CASSPTGDRSSYEQYF. The chain recombines TRBV5-1 with TRBJ2-7; TRBD1 might be the D (6 bases). Germline assignment: CDR1 SGHRS and CDR2 YFSETQ. The CDR3 covers 16 residues. The V end lost 4 bases, the J end lost 0 bases, and 17 bases lay between the germline ends.

CDR3 coding DNA: TGTGCCAGCAGTCAGGGTCAAGAGACCCAGTACTTC. Its translation: CASSQGQETQYF. The V call is TRBV27, the J call TRBJ2-5, with D maybe TRBD1 (5 bases). The length of the CDR3 is 12 residues. V lost 5 bases and J lost 2, with 6 bases in between. The germline V gene has CDR1 MNHEY and CDR2 SMNVEV (reference sequence).

The V and J genes are TRBV14 and TRBJ1-3, with D possibly matching TRBD1 (6 bases). The CDR3 consists of 17 residues. Germline V lookup: CDR1 SGHDN, CDR2 FVKESK. Trimming took 3 bases from V and 3 from J, leaving 18 bases between them. The CDR3 sequence: CASSQAGAERFGNTIYF. The CDR3 bases are TGTGCCAGCAGCCAGGCAGGGGCTGAAAGATTTGGAAACACCATATATTTT. The whole variable domain, filled in from reference TRBV14 and TRBJ1-3, reads EAGVTQFPSHSVIEKGQTVTLRCDPISGHDNLYWYRRVMGKEIKFLLHFVKESKQDESGMPNNRFLAERTGGTYSTLKVQPAELEDSGVYFCASSQAGAERFGNTIYFGEGSWLTVV.

The rearrangement joins TRBV5-1 to TRBJ2-5; 9 nucleotides match TRBD2. V was pared by 4 bases and J by 5 bases, with 18 bases of the junction left unmatched. There are 18 residues in the CDR3. The germline gives CDR1 SGHRS, CDR2 YFSETQ. For the CDR3, the DNA is TGCGCCAGCAGCCCGCGGGGCGCGGGAGGGCCTTATTTGGAGACCCAGTACTTC. Amino acids: CASSPRGAGGPYLETQYF.

The chain has TRBV29-1 and TRBJ2-7; TRBD1 might be the D (6 bases). From germline, CDR1 is SQVTM and CDR2 ANQGSEA. The CDR3 is made up of 13 amino acids. Trimming removed 6 bases at V and 2 bases at J, with 14 bases between. CDR3 sequence: CSVAIQGPYEQYF. CDR3 in DNA: TGCAGCGTGGCTATACAGGGCCCCTACGAGCAGTACTTC.

V usage is TRBV15 and J usage is TRBJ2-5, with D possibly matching TRBD1 (5 bases). Trimming stripped 2 bases from V and 11 bases from J, with 21 bases between. From germline, CDR1 is LNHNV and CDR2 YYDKDF (reference sequence). The length of the CDR3 is 15 residues. The CDR3 sequence is CATSRQIVGVREQYF. CDR3 nucleotide sequence: TGTGCCACCAGCAGACAAATAGTAGGGGTGCGAGAGCAGTACTTC. Full variable domain (remainder filled in from reference TRBV15 and TRBJ2-5): DAMVIQNPRYQVTQFGKPVTLSCSQTLNHNVMYWYQQKSSQAPKLLFHYYDKDFNNEADTPDNFQSRRPNTSFCFLDIRSPGLGDTAMYLCATSRQIVGVREQYFGPGTRLLVL.

V usage is TRBV7-6 and J usage is TRBJ2-3; D not resolved. The ends were cut back, 1 base at V and 3 bases at J, with 8 bases in the middle. Germline-derived CDR1 and CDR2 are SGHVS and FNYEAQ. The CDR3 sequence is 14 residues long. For the CDR3, the DNA is TGTGCCAGCAGCTTAGGAGCTAGTACAGATACGCAGTATTTT. Encoded protein: CASSLGASTDTQYF.

The count of this clone is one. This rearrangement joins TRBV27 to TRBJ1-2; 8 positions agree with TRBD1. CDR3 length: 13 amino acids. Germline values: CDR1 MNHEY, CDR2 SMNVEV (reference sequence). V trimming: 6 bases; J trimming: 3 bases; junction bases outside the gene matches: 3. DNA of the CDR3: TGTGCCAGCAGAGACAGGGGTTACTATGGCTACACCTTC. Protein: CASRDRGYYGYTF.

The gene calls are TRBV29-1 and TRBJ2-7; D uncertain. The ends were cut back, 5 bases at V and 6 bases at J, with 14 bases in the middle. CDR3 length equals 12 residues. Per the germline V gene, CDR1 is SQVTM and CDR2 is ANQGSEA. The CDR3 coding sequence is TGCAGCGTTCTCTCCCCCCCGCGCGAGCAGTACTTC. It codes for CSVLSPPREQYF.

The rearrangement uses TRBV6-1 and TRBJ2-7; D is ambiguous. The CDR3 covers 14 residues. The V gene's germline CDR1 is MNHNS and CDR2 SASEGT. V lost 1 base to trimming and J lost 2 bases, with 9 bases between them. CDR3 nucleotides: TGTGCCAGCAGTGAAGTCAACAGTCCCTACGAGCAGTACTTC. It translates to CASSEVNSPYEQYF.

This chain uses TRBV9 with TRBJ2-3, with TRBD2 identical over 11 bases. The CDR3 runs 18 residues. With 1 base clipped from V and 0 bases from J, the junction kept 7 bases outside the gene matches. CDR1 and CDR2 (germline): SGDLS, YYNGEE. The CDR3 DNA follows: TGTGCCAGCAGCGTACCTAGCGGGGGGTTTACTAGCACAGATACGCAGTATTTT. It yields the protein CASSVPSGGFTSTDTQYF.

The chain joins TRBV28 to TRBJ2-5; 13 bases fit TRBD2. The assigned J gene may be wrong: the sequence end matches TRBJ2-7 better. CDR3 size: 19 residues. Germline CDR1 is MDHEN and CDR2 is SYDVKM. CDR3: CASSLGGGLAGVSSYEQYF. The CDR3, as DNA: TGTGCCAGCAGTTTAGGGGGAGGACTAGCGGGAGTTAGCTCCTACGAGCAGTACTTC.

The chain has TRBV7-2 and TRBJ1-2; the D is unclear. The ends were cut back, 6 bases at V and 3 bases at J, with 11 bases in the middle. CDR1 is SGHTA, CDR2 FQGNSA, per germline. CDR3 length equals 13 residues. The CDR3 loop reads CASRVGADYGYTF. Here the CDR3 DNA reads TGTGCCAGCAGGGTGGGCGCAGACTATGGCTACACCTTC.

The chain recombines TRBV7-9 with TRBJ1-4, with TRBD1 as a possible D gene (6 bases). Germline CDR1 reads SEHNR; CDR2 reads FQNEAQ (reference sequence). CDR3 length equals 15 residues. The V end was cut by 4 bases, the J end by 5 bases, with 14 bases between. The CDR3 DNA sequence: TGTGCCAGCAGCTGGGGGATGGGGGCGAATGAAAAACTGTTTTTT. It is translated as CASSWGMGANEKLFF.

The rearrangement joins TRBV19 to TRBJ2-7, with 7 positions matching TRBD1. This CDR3 has 14 residues. V shed 8 bases, J shed 0 bases, and the junction held 7 bases outside the gene matches. The germline gives CDR1 LNHDA, CDR2 SQIVND (reference sequence). The CDR3: CASSTGVNSYEQYF. CDR3 nucleotide sequence: TGTGCCAGTTCTACAGGGGTGAACTCCTACGAGCAGTACTTC. The full variable domain, completed using reference TRBV19 and TRBJ2-7, is DGGITQSPKYLFRKEGQNVTLSCEQNLNHDAMYWYRQDPGQGLRLIYYSQIVNDFQKGDIAEGYSVSREKKESFPLTVTSAQKNPTAFYLCASSTGVNSYEQYFGPGTRLTVT.

The CDR3 is CASSESFTVGVSLTF. CDR3 DNA: TGCGCCAGCAGTGAGTCTTTTACGGTGGGCGTTTCCCTGACTTTC. The chain joins TRBV10-2 to TRBJ2-6; the D is unclear. Germline lookup yields CDR1 WSHSY and CDR2 SAAADI. V was cut by 0 bases and J by 15 bases, with 18 bases left in between. The CDR3 has 15 residues.

The CDR3 is CSVRGLAGGQIPSSYNEQFF. CDR3 DNA sequence: TGCAGCGTTCGTGGCCTAGCGGGGGGGCAAATCCCTAGCTCCTACAATGAGCAGTTCTTC. The chain couples TRBV29-1 to TRBJ2-1; 12 bases fit TRBD2. V lost 5 bases and J lost 0; bases outside the gene matches: 17. This CDR3 has 20 amino acids. The germline gives CDR1 SQVTM, CDR2 ANQGSEA.

The rearrangement joins TRBV2 to TRBJ2-4, with no clear D. The CDR3 extends over 15 amino acids. Germline loops: CDR1 SNHLY, CDR2 FYNNEI. V lost 2 bases to trimming and J lost 0 bases, with 8 bases between them. The CDR3 here is CASSETAVAKNIQYF. In DNA, the CDR3 is TGTGCCAGCAGTGAAACAGCCGTAGCCAAAAACATTCAGTACTTC.

This clone was found a few times. The J gene is TRBJ1-1, the V gene TRBV5-1; D remains unclear. This CDR3 spans 16 amino acids. Germline V gives CDR1 SGHRS, CDR2 YFSETQ. V lost 4 bases and J lost 6, with 22 bases in between. CDR3 amino acids: CASSMRVVGPTAEAFF. The CDR3 nucleotides are TGCGCCAGCAGCATGAGAGTGGTTGGGCCTACCGCTGAAGCTTTCTTT. The full variable domain, in which reference TRBV5-1 and TRBJ1-1 provide the parts outside the CDR3, is KAGVTQTPRYLIKTRGQQVTLSCSPISGHRSVSWYQQTPGQGLQFLFEYFSETQRNKGNFPGRFSGRQFSNSRSEMNVSTLELGDSALYLCASSMRVVGPTAEAFFGQGTRLTVV.

The V and J genes are TRBV28 and TRBJ2-7; 9 positions agree with TRBD2. Trimming removed 5 bases from V and 4 bases from J; junction bases left unmatched: 6. The CDR3 covers 14 residues. Per the germline V gene, CDR1 is MDHEN and CDR2 is SYDVKM. Here the CDR3 DNA reads TGTGCCAGCAGTCGAGCGGGAGGCCTATACGAGCAGTACTTC. This gives the protein CASSRAGGLYEQYF.

J is TRBJ1-6 and V is TRBV5-6; 7 positions agree with TRBD1. Germline values: CDR1 SGHDT, CDR2 YYEEEE. The CDR3 is 18 residues long. V trimming: 2 bases; J trimming: 8 bases; junction bases outside the gene matches: 16. The CDR3 here is CASSFGRVRGFRDSPLHF. For the CDR3, the DNA is TGTGCCAGCAGCTTCGGCCGGGTCAGGGGGTTTAGGGATTCACCCCTCCACTTT.

The chain couples TRBV2 to TRBJ1-4; D is perhaps TRBD1 (5 bases). Germline lookup yields CDR1 SNHLY and CDR2 FYNNEI. V was cut by 3 bases and J by 8 bases, with 13 bases left in between. The CDR3 covers 14 residues. The CDR3 DNA sequence: TGTGCCAGCAGTGAGCGGGGGGTCGGGGAAAAACTGTTTTTT. This translates into CASSERGVGEKLFF.

This clone was seen a single time. An end of the junction differs from the germline gene, which may be a read error. This sequence joins TRBV7-9 and TRBJ1-1; D possibly corresponds to TRBD1 (5 bases). The CDR3 is made up of 16 amino acids. CDR1 and CDR2 from the germline V gene are SEHNR and FQNEAQ (reference sequence). CDR3 coding DNA: TGTTCCAGCAGTTCGCCGGGACTGCAAAAGGGAACTGAAGCTTTCTTT. Amino acid sequence: CSSSSPGLQKGTEAFF.

V and J are TRBV4-1 and TRBJ1-2; D is uncertain. This CDR3 has 14 residues. The V and J ends lost 1 base and 0 bases respectively, with 6 bases between them. The V gene's germline CDR1 is MGHRA and CDR2 YSYEKL. The CDR3 protein is CASSQVQTNYGYTF. In nucleotides, the CDR3 is TGCGCCAGCAGCCAAGTGCAGACTAACTATGGCTACACCTTC.